This TCR beta chain was observed in a study of technical replicates of blood from a few donors. The method was immunoSEQ multiplex PCR; TCRdb's version includes in-frame clones alone and lacks a portion of them. The sample gives around 80,000 clones, 93% of which show up once; 0.2% to 0.25% is in the top ten. Sequenced sample: T cells isolated from PBMCs. The receptor comes from a human donor in good health.

DNA of the CDR3: TGTGCCAGCTCATTCGGGGGTCTGTCCTACAATGAGCAGTTCTTC. Translated, it gives CASSFGGLSYNEQFF. The chain uses TRBV18 and TRBJ2-1; possible D gene TRBD2, 6 bases. Germline lookup yields CDR1 KGHSH and CDR2 LQKENI. The CDR3 is 15 amino acids. Trimming cost V 5 bases and J 1 base, with 12 bases left between them. Looking up the rest from reference TRBV18 and TRBJ2-1 gives the full variable domain: NAGVMQNPRHLVRRRGQEARLRCSPMKGHSHVYWYRQLPEEGLKFMVYLQKENIIDESGMPKERFSAEFPKEGPSILRIQQVVRGDSAAYFCASSFGGLSYNEQFFGPGTRLTVL.